The next 18 T cell receptor beta chains were all read from a single sample in a study of spatial heterogeneity in lung cancer. Time point given: sample taken at primary tumor resection. In TCRdb, the 5' RACE reads were re-called with MiXCR into one record per CDR3 protein. The sample has 30,000 to 45,000 distinct CDR3 sequences, 3.1% seen once. The specimen was normal lung tissue next to the tumor, collected at surgery. Receptors were obtained from a male donor with early-stage non-small cell lung cancer.

This clonotype was detected many times. This sequence joins TRBV5-1 and TRBJ1-5; D not resolved. The CDR3 has 14 amino acids. CDR1 and CDR2 (germline): SGHRS, YFSETQ. Trimming took off 2 bases at V and 0 bases at J, with 6 bases between the two ends. This CDR3 is CASSFGDSNQPQHF. In nucleotides, the CDR3 is TGCGCCAGCAGCTTTGGAGATAGCAATCAGCCCCAGCATTTT.

This clonotype was picked up many times. The chain carries TRBV25-1 and TRBJ2-3; D call uncertain. This CDR3 has 15 residues. The germline gives CDR1 MGHDK, CDR2 SYGVNS. V gave up 1 base and J gave up 2 bases, with 10 bases separating them. CDR3: CASSELRSYTDTQYF. The CDR3, as DNA: TGTGCCAGCAGTGAATTGCGGTCCTACACAGATACGCAGTATTTT. The whole variable domain, remainder taken from reference TRBV25-1 and TRBJ2-3, is EADIYQTPRYLVIGTGKKITLECSQTMGHDKMYWYQQDPGMELHLIHYSYGVNSTEKGDLSSESTVSRIRTEHFPLTLESARPSHTSQYLCASSELRSYTDTQYFGPGTRLTVL.

This clonotype was seen many times. The V call is TRBV7-8, the J call TRBJ2-5; possibly TRBD2 for D (6 bases). CDR3 length equals 16 residues. Germline V gene data show CDR1 as SGHVS and CDR2 as FQNEAQ. Trimming removed 1 base from V and 2 bases from J, with 14 bases in between. The CDR3 bases are TGTGCCAGCAGCTTAGGAAATAGCGGCAATCAAGAGACCCAGTACTTC. Translating it yields CASSLGNSGNQETQYF.

In its sample, this clonotype was seen many times. V is TRBV29-1 and J is TRBJ1-2, with a possible D match to TRBD1 (6 bases). The CDR3 runs to 16 residues. CDR1 and CDR2 (germline): SQVTM, ANQGSEA. V was cut by 8 bases and J by 0 bases, with 22 bases left in between. CDR3 bases: TGCAGCTCACGAGGGGGGATGGACGGCACTAACTATGGCTACACCTTC. Residues: CSSRGGMDGTNYGYTF.

To note about this clonotype: A much larger clone lies a single base off, so this may be a read error. The chain recombines TRBV28 with TRBJ2-7; D unclear. Germline loops: CDR1 MDHEN, CDR2 SYDVKM. With 6 bases removed from V and 2 bases from J, the gap between germline ends came to 14 bases. CDR3 length: 14 residues. CDR3 nucleotide sequence: TGTGCCAGCAGCCTCAACTGGTCCCCCTACGAGCAGTACTTC. Translation gives CASSLNWSPYEQYF.

This clonotype appeared many times. This chain joins TRBV5-5 and TRBJ2-1; TRBD2 agrees at 7 bases. V shed 1 base, J shed 5 bases, and the junction held 6 bases outside the gene matches. CDR3 length equals 15 residues. In germline, CDR1 is SGHKS, CDR2 YYEKEE (reference sequence). CDR3 DNA: TGTGCCAGCAGCTTGCGTGGCGGGAGTGACAATGAGCAGTTCTTC. Translated, it gives CASSLRGGSDNEQFF.

This clonotype was counted at least ten times. This chain uses TRBV20-1 with TRBJ2-7; 10 bases match TRBD2. Losses at the gene ends were 6 bases for V and 2 bases for J; bases not matched to a gene: 13. Germline values: CDR1 DFQATT, CDR2 SNEGSKA (reference sequence). CDR3 size: 16 residues. The CDR3 DNA reads TGCAGTGCACCTTCTATAGCGGGAGGTCCGACCTACGAGCAGTACTTC. Encoded protein: CSAPSIAGGPTYEQYF.

The chain links TRBV5-1 to TRBJ1-4, with 8 bases that match TRBD1. In germline, CDR1 is SGHRS, CDR2 YFSETQ. The CDR3 runs to 18 residues. Trimming at V came to 0 bases and at J to 0 bases, leaving 7 bases not matched to a gene. The CDR3 nucleotides read TGCGCCAGCAGCTTGGCCTTACAGGGGGACCCAACTAATGAAAAACTGTTTTTT. Protein sequence: CASSLALQGDPTNEKLFF.

This clonotype was recorded at least ten times. The rearrangement links TRBV3-1 to TRBJ2-5; D possibly matches TRBD1 or TRBD2 (5 bases each). The CDR3 runs 15 residues. Trimming pared 6 bases from V and 7 bases from J, leaving 21 bases between. Germline values: CDR1 LGHDT, CDR2 YNNKEL (reference sequence). The CDR3 reads CASSPRGAALGTQYF. The CDR3 DNA sequence: TGTGCCAGCAGTCCCCGAGGGGCTGCTTTAGGGACCCAGTACTTC.

The sample holds a few counts of this clonotype. This chain links TRBV2 with TRBJ2-1, with unresolved D. Trimming stripped 6 bases from V and 5 bases from J, with 11 bases between. This CDR3 has 13 amino acids. Germline V lookup: CDR1 SNHLY, CDR2 FYNNEI. In DNA form, the CDR3 reads TGTGCCAGCAGGCCCGGCCCGGACAATGAGCAGTTCTTC. It specifies CASRPGPDNEQFF.

This clonotype was detected many times. This chain uses TRBV20-1 with TRBJ1-2; TRBD1 matches at 7 bases. Germline CDR1 DFQATT, CDR2 SNEGSKA (reference sequence). The CDR3 is 14 amino acids. Trimming at V came to 6 bases and at J to 4 bases, leaving 11 bases not matched to a gene. The CDR3 DNA reads TGCAGTGCATCCGGGACAAGGGGGCTCTATGGCTACACCTTC. Translation gives CSASGTRGLYGYTF.

This clonotype was found many times. This chain links TRBV5-6 with TRBJ1-3; D unclear. V was clipped by 0 bases and J by 0 bases, with 16 bases between them. The germline V gene has CDR1 SGHDT and CDR2 YYEEEE. The length of the CDR3 is 18 residues. CDR3 region: CASSLDLRRASSGNTIYF. As DNA, the CDR3 is TGTGCCAGCAGCTTGGATCTACGTCGGGCGAGCTCTGGAAACACCATATATTTT.

This clonotype was seen repeatedly, ten times or more. The chain has TRBV6-5 and TRBJ2-1; TRBD2 aligns across 13 bases. The CDR3 consists of 15 residues. From germline, CDR1 is MNHEY and CDR2 SVGAGI. Germline trimming cut 5 bases from V and 8 bases from J; bases unmatched to any gene: 6. The CDR3 DNA reads as TGTGCCAGCAGTATACGACTAGCGGGAGGCCATGAGCAGTTCTTC. Its protein product is CASSIRLAGGHEQFF.

This clonotype was seen repeatedly, ten times or more. The chain carries TRBV20-1 and TRBJ1-4; no firm D call. Germline CDR1 DFQATT, CDR2 SNEGSKA (reference sequence). The CDR3 covers 12 residues. V lost 5 bases to trimming and J lost 11 bases, with 15 bases between them. The CDR3: CSALPRSRKLFF. The CDR3 DNA reads as TGCAGTGCTTTACCGCGATCGCGCAAACTGTTTTTT.

The J gene is TRBJ1-1, the V gene TRBV5-1; D remains ambiguous. Germline V CDR1 and CDR2: SGHRS, YFSETQ. This CDR3 has 11 amino acids. The ends were cut back, 5 bases at V and 3 bases at J, with 5 bases in the middle. CDR3 coding DNA: TGCGCCAGCAGTTCGGACACTGAAGCTTTCTTT. This sequence encodes CASSSDTEAFF.

This clonotype was recorded at least ten times. The chain uses TRBV7-9 and TRBJ1-2; no clear D gene. Germline loops: CDR1 SEHNR, CDR2 FQNEAQ (reference sequence). This CDR3 comprises 16 residues. V was shortened by 1 base and J by 2 bases, with 14 bases between the two germline ends. The CDR3: CASSLDLQVFNYGYTF. The CDR3 DNA follows: TGTGCCAGCAGCTTAGATCTCCAGGTCTTCAACTATGGCTACACCTTC.

Many counts were recorded for this clonotype. V gene TRBV5-1 combines with J gene TRBJ1-3, with 7 nucleotides matching TRBD1. Germline loops: CDR1 SGHRS, CDR2 YFSETQ. Germline trimming cut 4 bases from V and 5 bases from J; bases unmatched to any gene: 9. This CDR3 is built from 15 residues. CDR3 in amino acids: CASSQGGGNRNTIYF. The CDR3 DNA reads as TGCGCCAGCAGCCAGGGGGGCGGAAATCGAAACACCATATATTTT.

The sample holds many counts of this clonotype. The gene calls are TRBV7-2 and TRBJ2-1; possibly TRBD1 for D (6 bases). This CDR3 region has 16 residues. CDR1 is SGHTA and CDR2 is FQGNSA in the germline V gene. Trimming removed 5 bases from V and 7 bases from J, with 21 bases in between. As DNA, the CDR3 is TGTGCCAGCAGCATCCAACAGGGCACCGGGGTGAATGAGCAGTTCTTC. Encoded protein: CASSIQQGTGVNEQFF.